This T cell receptor beta chain was retrieved from a study of CD8 T cells in ankylosing spondylitis. Whole-study results and caveats: A motif in TCR beta, a set of about 8 highly homologous variants, appeared characteristic of ankylosing spondylitis blood. Researchers report that disease-linked clones proved CD8+ and relatively rare in peripheral blood. Earlier reports found some motif variants in synovial fluid and blood in reactive arthritis.

This CDR3 comprises 13 residues. Germline V gene sequence: CDR1 MNHEY, CDR2 SMNVEV (reference sequence). The germline V and J ends were trimmed by 6 bases and 8 bases, with 14 bases remaining between them. Scientists made TCR beta libraries using quantitative 5'-RACE with molecular barcodes. Each CDR3 protein is one row after TCRdb ran MiXCR on the 5' RACE reads. The sample shows around 140,000 distinct CDR3 sequences, roughly a sixth of them seen only once. Remarks on this clonotype: As yet, its antigen is unknown.

The chain couples TRBV27 to TRBJ2-1, with a weak D call TRBD1 (6 bases). This clonotype was obtained from a male donor with ankylosing spondylitis. The source material was blood, either unsorted or a sorted T cell fraction (not recorded which). The CDR3 region has the DNA TGTGCCAGCAGGACAGGTTATGGGGATGAGCAGTTCTTC. This codes for CASRTGYGDEQFF.